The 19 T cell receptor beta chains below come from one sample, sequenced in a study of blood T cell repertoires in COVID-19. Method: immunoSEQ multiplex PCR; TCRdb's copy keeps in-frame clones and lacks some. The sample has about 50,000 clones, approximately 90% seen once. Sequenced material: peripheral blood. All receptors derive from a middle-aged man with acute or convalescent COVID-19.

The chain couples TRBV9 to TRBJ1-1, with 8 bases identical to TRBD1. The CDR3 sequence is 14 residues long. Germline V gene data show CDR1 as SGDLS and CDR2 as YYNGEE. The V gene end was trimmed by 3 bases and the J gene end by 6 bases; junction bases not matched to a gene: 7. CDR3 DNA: TGTGCCAGCAGCGCTAGGACAGGGAGTTCTGAAGCTTTCTTT. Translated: CASSARTGSSEAFF. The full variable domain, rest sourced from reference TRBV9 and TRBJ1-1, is DSGVTQTPKHLITATGQRVTLRCSPRSGDLSVYWYQQSLDQGLQFLIQYYNGEERAKGNILERFSAQQFPDLHSELNLSSLELGDSALYFCASSARTGSSEAFFGQGTRLTVV.

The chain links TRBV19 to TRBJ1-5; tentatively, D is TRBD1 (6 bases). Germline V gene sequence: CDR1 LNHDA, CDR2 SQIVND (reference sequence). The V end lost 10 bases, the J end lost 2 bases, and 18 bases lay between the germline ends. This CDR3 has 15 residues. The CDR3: CANKRDTQGNQPQHF. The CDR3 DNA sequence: TGTGCCAATAAGCGGGACACCCAGGGCAATCAGCCCCAGCATTTT.

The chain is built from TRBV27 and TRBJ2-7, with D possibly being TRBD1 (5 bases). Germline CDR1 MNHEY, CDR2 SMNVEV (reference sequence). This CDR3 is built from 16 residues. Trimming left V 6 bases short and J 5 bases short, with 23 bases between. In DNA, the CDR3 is TGTGCCAGCAGCCCGAGGCAGGACAAGAAGGGCCACGAGCAGTACTTC. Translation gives CASSPRQDKKGHEQYF.

The chain's CDR3 is CASLGRDGASTDTQYF. In DNA, the CDR3 is TGTGCCTCCCTGGGGAGGGACGGAGCTAGCACAGATACGCAGTATTTT. The chain joins TRBV30 to TRBJ2-3; 7 bases line up with TRBD2. The CDR3 is made up of 16 amino acids. Losses at the gene ends were 7 bases for V and 0 bases for J; bases not matched to a gene: 13. Germline lookup yields CDR1 GTSNPN and CDR2 SVGIG (reference sequence). Filled out from reference TRBV30 and TRBJ2-3, the complete variable domain reads SQTIHQWPATLVQPVGSPLSLECTVEGTSNPNLYWYRQAAGRGLQLLFYSVGIGQISSEVPQNLSASRPQDRQFILSSKKLLLSDSGFYLCASLGRDGASTDTQYFGPGTRLTVL.

The DNA of the CDR3 is TGTGCCAGCAGTGAATTGACCGGGAATCAGCCCCAGCATTTT. Translation: CASSELTGNQPQHF. The V call is TRBV6-1, the J call TRBJ1-5; D not certain. V was shortened by 2 bases and J by 4 bases, with 9 bases between the two germline ends. This CDR3 spans 14 amino acids. Looked up from germline, CDR1 is MNHNS and CDR2 is SASEGT.

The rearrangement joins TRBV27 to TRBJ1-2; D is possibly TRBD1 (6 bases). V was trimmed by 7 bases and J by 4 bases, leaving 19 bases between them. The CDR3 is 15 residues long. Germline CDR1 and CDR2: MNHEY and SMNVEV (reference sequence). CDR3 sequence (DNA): TGTGCCAGCACAGAGCGGGGGCGAGCGCCCTATGGCTACACCTTC. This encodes CASTERGRAPYGYTF.

CDR3 region: CASSQGSTSGRGEQYF. The CDR3 nucleotides are TGTGCCAGCAGCCAAGGCTCGACTAGCGGGAGAGGCGAGCAGTACTTC. This rearrangement joins TRBV14 to TRBJ2-7; TRBD2 matches 12 bases. In germline, CDR1 is SGHDN, CDR2 FVKESK. The CDR3 length is 16 residues. The V and J ends lost 1 base and 6 bases, in that order; junction bases with no gene match: 7.

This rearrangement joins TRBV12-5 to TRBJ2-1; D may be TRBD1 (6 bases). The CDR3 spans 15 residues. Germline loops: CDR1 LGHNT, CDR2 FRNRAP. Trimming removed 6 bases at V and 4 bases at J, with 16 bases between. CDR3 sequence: CASGPPGAPYNEQFF. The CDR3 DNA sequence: TGTGCTAGTGGCCCTCCAGGGGCGCCTTACAATGAGCAGTTCTTC.

In DNA, the CDR3 is TGTGCCAGCAGCCCCCATTTGGACTTAGGGGAGCAGTACTTC. This translates into CASSPHLDLGEQYF. The gene calls are TRBV9 and TRBJ2-7; D is perhaps TRBD2 (5 bases). In germline, CDR1 is SGDLS, CDR2 YYNGEE. This CDR3 comprises 14 residues. V lost 4 bases to trimming and J lost 7 bases, with 18 bases between them.

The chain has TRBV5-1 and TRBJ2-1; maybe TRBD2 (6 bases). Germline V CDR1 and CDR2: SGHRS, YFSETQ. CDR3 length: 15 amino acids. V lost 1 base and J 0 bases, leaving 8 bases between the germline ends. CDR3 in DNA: TGCGCCAGCAGCTTGCGGGAGAGCTCCTACAATGAGCAGTTCTTC. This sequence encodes CASSLRESSYNEQFF.

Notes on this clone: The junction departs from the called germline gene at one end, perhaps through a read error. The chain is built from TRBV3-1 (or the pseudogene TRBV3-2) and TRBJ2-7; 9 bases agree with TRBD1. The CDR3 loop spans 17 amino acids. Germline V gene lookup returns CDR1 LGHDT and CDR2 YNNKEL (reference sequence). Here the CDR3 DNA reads TGTGCCAGCACCCAAAGAGCATCTGGGACAGGGTCCTACGAGCAGTACTTC. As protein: CASTQRASGTGSYEQYF.

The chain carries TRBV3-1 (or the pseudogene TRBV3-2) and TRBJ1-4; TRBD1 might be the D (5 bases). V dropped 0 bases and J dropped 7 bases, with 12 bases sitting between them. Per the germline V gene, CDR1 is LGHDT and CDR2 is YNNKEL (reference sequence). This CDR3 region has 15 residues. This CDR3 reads CASSQDRRGSEKLFF. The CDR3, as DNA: TGTGCCAGCAGCCAAGATCGTAGGGGCAGTGAAAAACTGTTTTTT.

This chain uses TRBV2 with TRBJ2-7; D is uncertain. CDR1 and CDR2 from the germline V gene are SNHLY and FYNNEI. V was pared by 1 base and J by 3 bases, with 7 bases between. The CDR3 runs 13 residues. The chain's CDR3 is CASSEEALYEQYF. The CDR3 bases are TGTGCCAGCAGTGAAGAAGCCCTCTACGAGCAGTACTTC.

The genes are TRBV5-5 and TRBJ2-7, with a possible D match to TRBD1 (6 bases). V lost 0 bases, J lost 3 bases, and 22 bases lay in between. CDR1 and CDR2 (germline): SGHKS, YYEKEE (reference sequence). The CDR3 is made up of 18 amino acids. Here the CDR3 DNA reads TGTGCCAGCAGCTTGGTGCAAAACTTCAGGGGAACCTACTACGAGCAGTACTTC. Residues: CASSLVQNFRGTYYEQYF. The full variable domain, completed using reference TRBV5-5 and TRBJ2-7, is DAGVTQSPTHLIKTRGQQVTLRCSPISGHKSVSWYQQVLGQGPQFIFQYYEKEERGRGNFPDRFSARQFPNYSSELNVNALLLGDSALYLCASSLVQNFRGTYYEQYFGPGTRLTVT.

The CDR3 reads CASTSDGAQETQYF. The CDR3 DNA reads TGTGCCAGTACCTCAGACGGAGCCCAAGAGACCCAGTACTTC. The chain carries TRBV19 and TRBJ2-5; no clear D gene. Trimming took 7 bases from V and 1 from J, leaving 13 bases between them. Germline values: CDR1 LNHDA, CDR2 SQIVND (reference sequence). There are 14 residues in the CDR3.

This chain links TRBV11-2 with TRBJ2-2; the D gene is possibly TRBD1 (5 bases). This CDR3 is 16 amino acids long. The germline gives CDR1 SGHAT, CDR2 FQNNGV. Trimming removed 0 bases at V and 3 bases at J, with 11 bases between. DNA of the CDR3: TGTGCCAGCAGCTTAGATCCAGGGTTGCACACCGGGGAGCTGTTTTTT. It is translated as CASSLDPGLHTGELFF.

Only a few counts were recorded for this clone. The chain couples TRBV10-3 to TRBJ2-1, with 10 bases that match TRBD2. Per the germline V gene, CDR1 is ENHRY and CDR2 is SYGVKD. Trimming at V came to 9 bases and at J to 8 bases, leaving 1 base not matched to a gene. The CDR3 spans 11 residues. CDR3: CAIGTSDEQFF. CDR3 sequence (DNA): TGTGCCATTGGGACTAGCGATGAGCAGTTCTTC.

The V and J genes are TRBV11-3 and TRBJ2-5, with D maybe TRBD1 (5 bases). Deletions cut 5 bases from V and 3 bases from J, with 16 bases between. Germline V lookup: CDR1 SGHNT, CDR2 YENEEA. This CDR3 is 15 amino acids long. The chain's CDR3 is CASSPPGSREETQYF. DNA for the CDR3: TGTGCCAGCAGCCCACCCGGCAGCAGGGAAGAGACCCAGTACTTC.

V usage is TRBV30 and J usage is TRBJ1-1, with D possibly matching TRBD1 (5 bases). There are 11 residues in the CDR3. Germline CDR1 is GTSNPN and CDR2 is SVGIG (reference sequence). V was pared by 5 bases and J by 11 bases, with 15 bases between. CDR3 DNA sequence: TGTGCCTGGGAAGACAGCGCGAGCGCTTTCTTT. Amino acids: CAWEDSASAFF.